This T cell receptor (beta chain) was recorded in a study of T cell responses to AZD1222 COVID-19 vaccine. Study findings and constraints: Donors were chiefly white British, with a greater number of females, and clonal diversity was perhaps underestimated. Targets within unmutated variant regions were reportedly found for nearly half of spike-specific TCRs.

Data came from immunoSEQ multiplex PCR; TCRdb stores just in-frame clones and leaves some out. The sample has roughly 140,000 clones; about 85% are singletons. V lost 1 base to trimming and J lost 8 bases, with 9 bases between them. The V gene's germline CDR1 is SGHDN and CDR2 FVKESK. This CDR3 has 13 residues. Concerning this clone itself: What it recognizes is unknown.

J is TRBJ2-1 and V is TRBV14; weak D call: TRBD2 (5 bases). The sequence came from an adult who had recovered from COVID-19. The specimen was peripheral blood, collected after recovery from COVID-19. The CDR3 DNA sequence: TGTGCCAGCAGCCAAGCCGGGAAGGATGAGCAGTTCTTC. It yields the protein CASSQAGKDEQFF.